This T cell receptor (beta chain) was captured in a study of blood T cell repertoires in COVID-19 (dated by TCRdb to between 2020 and 2021). Turning to the overall study: Samples covering the acute and convalescent phases of COVID-19 were provided by collaborators in the United States, Italy and Spain. The prospective study material was composed of cDNA or gDNA derived from T cells, B-cell-depleted T cells, or PBMCs. Subjects who had been exposed to COVID-19, were actively infected with it, or had recovered from it provided the deeply sampled blood TCRbeta repertoires that made up the dataset. The repertoires were released in a freely available public database meant as a resource for research on the immune response to SARS-CoV-2. The samples were drawn from two sources: the first 160 participants of the ongoing ImmuneRACE study, and about 1,300 subjects contributed by 6 global collaborators. A de-identified subject ID, COVID-19 status, age in years and sex were almost always included in the sample metadata. HLA class I and class II types, where available, came from metadata supplied by the sample provider rather than from assay-based typing. What the study reported, not specific to this receptor: The amount of clinical and demographic metadata varied by source and participant and was provided uncurated.

V was cut back by 8 bases and J by 4 bases, leaving a gap of 12 bases between them. Inclusive of the bounding cysteine and phenylalanine, the CDR3 is 13 residues long. Only the CDR3 region is kept as DNA, spanning 39 bases read in frame from base 1. Per the germline V gene (reference sequence), MNHEY is the CDR1 and SMNVEV is the CDR2. Concerning this clone: The target of this receptor is not known. No base qualities exist here, and no much larger clone lies one base off it.

The collaborating institutions used their own protocols to collect whole blood in K2EDTA tubes. Collaborator samples were shipped for TCRbeta analysis as frozen whole blood, isolated PBMCs, or DNA extracted from either sample type. TCRbeta CDR3 regions were amplified from genomic DNA by means of the immunoSEQ Assay, a bias-controlled multiplex PCR. The paper's processing steps were these. Nucleated cell counts per sample were estimated from amplification of reference gene primers within the assay. Sequence reads were collapsed and filtered to measure the absolute abundance of every unique TCRbeta CDR3 rearrangement. For each sample, productive Simpson clonality was calculated by taking the square root of Simpson's diversity index across productive rearrangements. Drawn from immuneACCESS, this table holds only the in-frame rearrangements with V and J called that TCRdb kept. Clones are partly lost; checked studies trace under half to an unresolved V gene and leave the rest unexplained. For V, J and clone size, that table is used; D and trimming come from the DNA. The sample yields approximately 240,000 clones; over 80% were counted once. Around 6.5% of the sample rests with the top ten.

The rearrangement joined TRBV27 to TRBJ2-1; TRBD1 is perhaps the D gene, given 6 matching bases. The sample was peripheral blood. The sequence came from an older woman with active or convalescent COVID-19. The DNA sequence reads TGTGCCAGCGGCCCCGGACAGTACAATGAGCAGTTCTTC. It specifies CASGPGQYNEQFF.